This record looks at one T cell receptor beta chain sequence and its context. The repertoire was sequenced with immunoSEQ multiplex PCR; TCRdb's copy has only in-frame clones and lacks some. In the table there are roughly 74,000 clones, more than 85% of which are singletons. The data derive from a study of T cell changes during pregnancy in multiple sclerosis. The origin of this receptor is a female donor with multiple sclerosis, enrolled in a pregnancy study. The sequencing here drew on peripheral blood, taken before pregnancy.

The CDR3 DNA reads as TGCAGCGTAGGAGTAGCGGGAGCTACAGATACGCAGTATTTT. Its protein is CSVGVAGATDTQYF. The chain carries TRBV29-1 and TRBJ2-3; TRBD2 aligns across 9 bases. The CDR3 extends over 14 amino acids. Germline V gene lookup returns CDR1 SQVTM and CDR2 ANQGSEA. Trimming at V came to 6 bases and at J to 3 bases, leaving 7 bases not matched to a gene.